Presented here are 5 T cell receptor beta chains from one specimen sequenced in a study of regulatory T cells in long-lasting Graves disease. Through Arm-PCR of CDR3 regions and iRepertoire HTBI primers, TCR beta libraries were built. MiXCR, run by TCRdb on the multiplex PCR reads, gives a single entry per CDR3 protein. The repertoire holds about 620,000 distinct CDR3 sequences, with approximately 15% as singletons. Time point given: newly diagnosed GD, antithyroid drugs for less than 3 months. The TCR library was made from RNA extracted from PBMCs. These sequences were also reported in another study, on T cells in Graves' hyperthyroidism and ophthalmopathy.

The sequences come from peripheral blood mononuclear cells (PBMCs), collected at new diagnosis, from a patient treated with antithyroid drugs. These receptors originate from a woman aged 30 to 39 with Graves disease.

This clonotype was picked up many times. This chain connects TRBV28 to TRBJ2-7; D is undetermined. Trimming left V 7 bases short and J 3 bases short, with 16 bases between. The V gene's germline CDR1 is MDHEN and CDR2 SYDVKM. The length of the CDR3 is 14 residues. CDR3 DNA sequence: TGTGCCAGCACTCAAGGTGGTTCCTACTACGAGCAGTACTTC. It encodes CASTQGGSYYEQYF.

This chain links TRBV28 with TRBJ1-4; D is undetermined. The V gene's germline CDR1 is MDHEN and CDR2 SYDVKM. The V and J ends lost 6 bases and 6 bases respectively, with 17 bases between them. The CDR3 loop spans 15 amino acids. The CDR3 spells CASSFDGPSHEKLFF. For the CDR3, the DNA is TGTGCCAGCAGCTTTGATGGGCCGAGCCATGAAAAACTGTTTTTT.

This chain connects TRBV18 to TRBJ1-3, with D uncertain. The CDR3 runs to 14 residues. From germline, CDR1 is KGHSH and CDR2 LQKENI. Trimming stripped 3 bases from V and 3 bases from J, with 9 bases between. CDR3 residues: CASSPTANGNTIYF. The CDR3 DNA is TGTGCCAGCTCACCTACAGCTAATGGAAACACCATATATTTT.

The rearrangement joins TRBV6-5 to TRBJ1-4, with a weak D call TRBD1 (5 bases). The CDR3 contains 13 residues. Germline lookup yields CDR1 MNHEY and CDR2 SVGAGI. Trimming stripped 2 bases from V and 7 bases from J, with 8 bases between. CDR3 coding DNA: TGTGCCAGCAGTTACGCAGGGAGTGAAAAACTGTTTTTT. It translates to CASSYAGSEKLFF.

The chain joins TRBV5-1 to TRBJ2-2; the D gene is possibly TRBD2 (6 bases). The germline CDR1 and CDR2 sequences are SGHRS and YFSETQ. The CDR3 is 14 residues long. V was trimmed by 4 bases and J by 5 bases, leaving 12 bases between them. The CDR3 DNA is TGCGCCAGCAGCCTGCGACTAGGAACCGGGGAGCTGTTTTTT. This translates into CASSLRLGTGELFF. The full variable domain, in which reference TRBV5-1 and TRBJ2-2 provide the parts outside the CDR3, is KAGVTQTPRYLIKTRGQQVTLSCSPISGHRSVSWYQQTPGQGLQFLFEYFSETQRNKGNFPGRFSGRQFSNSRSEMNVSTLELGDSALYLCASSLRLGTGELFFGEGSRLTVL.